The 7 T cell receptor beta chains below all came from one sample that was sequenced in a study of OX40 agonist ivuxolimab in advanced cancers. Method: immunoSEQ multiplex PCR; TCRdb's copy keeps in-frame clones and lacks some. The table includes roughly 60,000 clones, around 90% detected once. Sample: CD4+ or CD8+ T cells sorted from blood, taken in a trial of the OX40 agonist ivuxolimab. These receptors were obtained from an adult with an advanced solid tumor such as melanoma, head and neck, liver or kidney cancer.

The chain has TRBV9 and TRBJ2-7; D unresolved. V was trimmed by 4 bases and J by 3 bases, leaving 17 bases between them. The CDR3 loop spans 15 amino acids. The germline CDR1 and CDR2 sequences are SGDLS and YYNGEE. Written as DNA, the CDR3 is TGTGCCAGCAGCAGACCGGGCACTATTAACTACGAGCAGTACTTC. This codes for CASSRPGTINYEQYF.

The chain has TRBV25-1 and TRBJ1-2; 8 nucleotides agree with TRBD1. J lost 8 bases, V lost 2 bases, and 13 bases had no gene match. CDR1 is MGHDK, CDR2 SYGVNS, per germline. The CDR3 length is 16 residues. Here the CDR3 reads CASSEDAGGDGSGYTF. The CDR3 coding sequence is TGTGCCAGCAGTGAAGACGCAGGGGGCGATGGTTCCGGCTACACCTTC.

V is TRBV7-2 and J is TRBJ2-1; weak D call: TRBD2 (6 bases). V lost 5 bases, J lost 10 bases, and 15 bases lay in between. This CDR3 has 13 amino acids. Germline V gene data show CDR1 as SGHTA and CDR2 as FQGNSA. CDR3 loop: CASSLTRIQEQFF. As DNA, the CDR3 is TGTGCCAGCAGCCTGACTAGAATCCAGGAGCAGTTCTTC.

The CDR3 loop is CASSVNGGPQDTQYF. The CDR3 DNA follows: TGTGCCAGCAGCGTAAATGGGGGCCCTCAAGATACGCAGTATTTT. This chain connects TRBV9 to TRBJ2-3; TRBD1 is a possible D gene (6 bases). Trimming took off 1 base at V and 5 bases at J, with 14 bases between the two ends. Germline V gene lookup returns CDR1 SGDLS and CDR2 YYNGEE. The CDR3 consists of 15 residues.

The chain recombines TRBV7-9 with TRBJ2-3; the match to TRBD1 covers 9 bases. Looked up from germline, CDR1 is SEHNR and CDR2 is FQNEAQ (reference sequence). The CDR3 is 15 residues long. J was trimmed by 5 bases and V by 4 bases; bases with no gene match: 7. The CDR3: CASSYRDRDGDTQYF. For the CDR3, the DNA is TGTGCCAGCAGCTACCGGGACAGGGATGGAGATACGCAGTATTTT.

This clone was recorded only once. The CDR3, as DNA: TGTGCCAGCAGTTCTCATAGCGGGAGAGAGACCCAGTACTTC. It translates to CASSSHSGRETQYF. The V gene is TRBV28, the J gene TRBJ2-5; 9 bases are shared with TRBD2. This CDR3 is built from 14 residues. Unmatched junction bases numbered 4, after V lost 4 bases and J lost 4 bases. Germline-derived CDR1 and CDR2 are MDHEN and SYDVKM.

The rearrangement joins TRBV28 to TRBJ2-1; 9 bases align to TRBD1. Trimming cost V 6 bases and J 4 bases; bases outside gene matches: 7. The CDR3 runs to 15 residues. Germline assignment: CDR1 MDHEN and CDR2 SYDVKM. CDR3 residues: CASRSGTGKYNEQFF. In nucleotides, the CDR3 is TGTGCCAGCAGGTCTGGGACAGGGAAATACAATGAGCAGTTCTTC. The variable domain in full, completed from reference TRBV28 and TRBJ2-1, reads DVKVTQSSRYLVKRTGEKVFLECVQDMDHENMFWYRQDPGLGLRLIYFSYDVKMKEKGDIPEGYSVSREKKERFSLILESASTNQTSMYLCASRSGTGKYNEQFFGPGTRLTVL.